This T cell receptor (beta chain) was captured in a study of shared clonotypes between healthy human individuals. Study-level points and caveats: Rarefaction revealed incomplete sorted-subset sequencing despite large depth.

Naive CD8 cells, CD45RO-negative and positively selected for CCR7, excluded terminally differentiated effector memory CD45RA+ cells. The table came from immunoSEQ multiplex PCR; TCRdb's copy has only in-frame clones and leaves some out. In the table there are about 1,800,000 clones, about 95% of which are singletons. Comment on this clone: Its antigen remains unknown.

The source of this sequence is a man aged 18 to 29 in good health. The sequenced sample consisted of naive CD8+ T cells sorted from blood.

The DNA of the CDR3 is TGTGCCAGCAGCCCCTTAGCCGGGACAGGGGCGTATGGCTACACCTTC. It yields the protein CASSPLAGTGAYGYTF. V usage is TRBV27 and J usage is TRBJ1-2, with 10 nucleotides matching TRBD1. With V trimmed by 6 bases and J by 5 bases, 12 bases remained unmatched. Germline V gene data show CDR1 as MNHEY and CDR2 as SMNVEV (reference sequence). The CDR3 spans 16 residues.